Many counts were recorded for the clone carrying this T cell receptor beta chain. What it binds is not known. This sample was included in a study of early T cells in non-severe SARS-CoV-2 infection. Study summary: Chains were unpaired, as sequencing was done on bulk RNA from unsorted whole blood.

Study-level points and caveats: VDJdb matching, biased toward anti-spike CD8 responses, missed private and CD4 specificities.

Unique molecular identifiers were added to individual cDNA molecules. TCRdb itself ran the 5' RACE reads through MiXCR, one entry per CDR3 protein. Among tens of thousands of distinct CDR3 sequences listed, around 13% were seen once. The germline V gene encodes CDR1 WSHSY and CDR2 SAAADI. V dropped 2 bases and J dropped 4; count of bases not matched to a gene: 1. The CDR3 has 15 amino acids. This clonotype was obtained from an adult who was a healthcare worker with PCR-confirmed SARS-CoV-2 infection or an uninfected control (not recorded which). The gene calls are TRBV10-2 and TRBJ2-7, with 14 bases fitting TRBD2. The sequencing input was whole blood. The chain's CDR3 is CASSEGLAGGYEQYF. CDR3 DNA sequence: TGCGCCAGCAGTGAGGGACTAGCGGGGGGATACGAGCAGTACTTC.